This paragraph reports one T cell receptor beta chain. Its antigen remains unknown. TCRdb's copy holds only in-frame clones and misses some; the assay was immunoSEQ multiplex PCR. The table lists about 21,000 clones, around 85% of them singletons, with 5.5% to 6% in the top ten. This entry belongs to a study of cytotoxic CD8 clonotypes in ibrutinib-treated CLL. In the study overall: The study included roughly 10 relapsed/refractory and 15 treatment-naive patients; about 17 had IGHV unmutated disease. The study, taken as a whole, reports: Clonality grew at ibrutinib response; at progression, it decreased back toward baseline.

Cryopreserved PBMCs provided 1.5 to 2 micrograms of genomic DNA for the TCR beta libraries. With V trimmed by 2 bases and J by 3 bases, 7 bases remained unmatched. The germline V gene encodes CDR1 SGHVS and CDR2 FNYEAQ. The CDR3 is 16 residues long. This clonotype was obtained from a human donor with chronic lymphocytic leukemia. Material: PBMCs, obtained before ibrutinib treatment. V and J are TRBV7-6 and TRBJ2-4; 7 nucleotides agree with TRBD1. CDR3 bases: TGTGCCAGCAGCTTACGAGGGGGCCCCTTCAAAAACATTCAGTACTTC. It specifies CASSLRGGPFKNIQYF.